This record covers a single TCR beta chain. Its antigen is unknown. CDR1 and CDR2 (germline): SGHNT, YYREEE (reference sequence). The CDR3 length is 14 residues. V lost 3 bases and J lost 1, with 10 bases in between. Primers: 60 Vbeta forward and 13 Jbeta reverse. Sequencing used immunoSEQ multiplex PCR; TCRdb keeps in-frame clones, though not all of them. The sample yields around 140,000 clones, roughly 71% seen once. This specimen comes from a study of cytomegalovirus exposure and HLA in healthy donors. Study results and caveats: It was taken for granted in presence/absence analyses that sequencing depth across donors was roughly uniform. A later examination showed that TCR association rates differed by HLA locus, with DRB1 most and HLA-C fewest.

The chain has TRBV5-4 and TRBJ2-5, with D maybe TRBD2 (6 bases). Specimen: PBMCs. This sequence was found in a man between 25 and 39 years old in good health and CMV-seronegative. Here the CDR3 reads CASSYGLLQETQYF. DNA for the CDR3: TGTGCCAGCAGCTACGGACTACTCCAAGAGACCCAGTACTTC.